The 18 T cell receptor beta chains reported below all come from one sample, sequenced in a study of OX40 agonist ivuxolimab in advanced cancers. Using immunoSEQ multiplex PCR, the repertoire was profiled, and TCRdb retains in-frame clones only, with some absent. The sample carries about 94,000 clones, about 92% recorded once. Sequenced here: CD4+ or CD8+ T cells sorted from blood, sampled in a trial of the OX40 agonist ivuxolimab. The receptors shown here come from an adult with an advanced solid tumor such as melanoma, head and neck, liver or kidney cancer.

The gene calls are TRBV5-8 and TRBJ1-1, with D possibly TRBD1 on 5 matching bases. This CDR3 spans 15 amino acids. Between the trimmed V and J ends, which lost 4 bases and 1 base, there was a span of 14 bases. Germline loops: CDR1 SGHTS, CDR2 YDEGEE. The CDR3 reads CASSLGAFGNTEAFF. The CDR3 nucleotides are TGTGCCAGCAGCCTCGGGGCTTTTGGGAACACTGAAGCTTTCTTT.

This sequence joins TRBV19 and TRBJ1-4, with D perhaps TRBD1 (5 bases). The germline gives CDR1 LNHDA, CDR2 SQIVND (reference sequence). The CDR3 is made up of 17 amino acids. V gave up 3 bases and J gave up 0 bases, with 14 bases separating them. The CDR3 region is CASSIGEGAATNEKLFF. The CDR3 bases are TGTGCCAGTAGTATCGGTGAAGGGGCTGCAACTAATGAAAAACTGTTTTTT.

This clone was counted ten times or more. The rearrangement links TRBV7-8 to TRBJ2-1; perhaps D is TRBD1 or TRBD2 (5 bases each). Trimming took 5 bases from V and 13 from J, leaving 18 bases between them. In germline, CDR1 is SGHVS, CDR2 FQNEAQ. The CDR3 runs to 13 residues. CDR3 sequence: CASSHQGEGSQFF. In DNA, the CDR3 is TGTGCCAGCAGCCATCAAGGAGAGGGGTCTCAGTTCTTC.

The chain combines TRBV6-5 with TRBJ1-2, with 8 positions matching TRBD1. The CDR3 is made up of 13 amino acids. The germline gives CDR1 MNHEY, CDR2 SVGAGI. The J segment lost 4 bases and the V segment lost 5 bases, leaving 3 bases of the junction unmatched. The CDR3 nucleotides are TGTGCCAGCAGTACTGGGACAGGCTATGGCTACACCTTC. Its translation: CASSTGTGYGYTF.

This chain joins TRBV27 and TRBJ2-7; D is unresolved. Germline V gives CDR1 MNHEY, CDR2 SMNVEV (reference sequence). Trimming removed 4 bases at V and 0 bases at J, with 7 bases between. CDR3 length: 13 residues. The CDR3 loop reads CASSYAFSYEQYF. CDR3 nucleotides: TGTGCCAGCAGTTACGCGTTCTCCTACGAGCAGTACTTC.

CDR3 region: CASSSAGRAEAFF. CDR3 DNA sequence: TGTGCCAGCAGCTCGGCAGGGAGGGCTGAAGCTTTCTTT. V gene TRBV13 combines with J gene TRBJ1-1; D perhaps matches TRBD1 (5 bases). The CDR3 has 13 amino acids. The V gene lost 4 bases and the J gene lost 6 bases, with 12 bases spanning the gap. Germline CDR1 and CDR2: PRHDT and FYEKMQ (reference sequence).

This chain uses TRBV6-1 with TRBJ1-5; D is perhaps TRBD1 (5 bases). The CDR3 is 12 amino acids. V gave up 8 bases and J gave up 7 bases, with 12 bases separating them. The germline V gene has CDR1 MNHNS and CDR2 SASEGT. The CDR3 bases are TGTGCCAGCGGTGGGGGAAGGCAGCCCCAGCATTTT. Amino acids: CASGGGRQPQHF.

This chain links TRBV5-4 with TRBJ2-2, with D uncertain. Germline V CDR1 and CDR2: SGHNT, YYREEE (reference sequence). Trimming took 4 bases from V and 2 from J, leaving 3 bases between them. The CDR3 covers 12 residues. The CDR3 loop is CASSDNTGELFF. The CDR3 DNA sequence: TGTGCCAGCAGCGATAACACCGGGGAGCTGTTTTTT.

The chain combines TRBV23-1 with TRBJ1-3, with D maybe TRBD1 (6 bases). TRBV23-1 is an open reading frame, and its role is uncertain. The CDR3 is 15 amino acids. V lost 5 bases and J 3 bases, leaving 14 bases between the germline ends. The CDR3, as DNA: TGCGCCAGCAGTTTTGCAGGGGCATATGGAAACACCATATATTTT. Translation: CASSFAGAYGNTIYF.

The CDR3 protein is CASSRLGDRPPNYGYTF. CDR3 nucleotides: TGTGCCAGCTCACGGTTGGGGGACAGGCCACCTAACTATGGCTACACCTTC. V and J are TRBV27 and TRBJ1-2; 8 positions agree with TRBD1. The CDR3 extends over 17 amino acids. The germline V gene encodes CDR1 MNHEY and CDR2 SMNVEV (reference sequence). V was clipped by 8 bases and J by 0 bases; unmatched bases: 14.

Written as DNA, the CDR3 is TGTGCCAGCAGTGAGGCTTTAGGGGGCAACATTCAGTACTTC. Amino acids: CASSEALGGNIQYF. This chain links TRBV6-1 with TRBJ2-4; TRBD1 matches 7 bases. CDR1 is MNHNS, CDR2 SASEGT, per germline. CDR3 length: 14 residues. The V and J ends lost 3 bases and 7 bases, in that order; junction bases with no gene match: 6.

This chain links TRBV29-1 with TRBJ1-2; 9 nucleotides match TRBD1. The CDR3 contains 16 residues. Germline values: CDR1 SQVTM, CDR2 ANQGSEA. After removal of 3 bases from V and 0 bases from J, the junction contained 8 bases not matched to a gene. The CDR3 sequence is CSVDPKGQGANYGYTF. For the CDR3, the DNA is TGCAGCGTTGACCCTAAGGGACAGGGAGCTAACTATGGCTACACCTTC.

The V and J genes are TRBV7-6 and TRBJ2-3, with 13 bases matching TRBD2. Germline-derived CDR1 and CDR2 are SGHVS and FNYEAQ. J gave up 2 bases and V 5 bases, and 16 bases lay outside the gene matches. This CDR3 comprises 20 residues. The CDR3: CASSLSPGTSGTRDTDTQYF. DNA of the CDR3: TGTGCCAGCAGCCTTTCCCCCGGGACTAGCGGGACGAGGGACACAGATACGCAGTATTTT.

The chain employs TRBV9 and TRBJ2-1, with 9 bases matching TRBD1. V gave up 0 bases and J gave up 8 bases; unmatched junction bases: 12. This CDR3 has 17 amino acids. CDR1 and CDR2 (germline): SGDLS, YYNGEE. The CDR3 spells CASSVEWGDRAGDEQFF. The CDR3 coding sequence is TGTGCCAGCAGCGTAGAATGGGGGGACAGGGCGGGCGATGAGCAGTTCTTC.

This chain joins TRBV27 and TRBJ2-5, with TRBD2 as a possible D gene (5 bases). V lost 5 bases, J lost 3 bases, and 16 bases lay in between. From germline, CDR1 is MNHEY and CDR2 SMNVEV (reference sequence). The CDR3 spans 15 residues. CDR3 nucleotide sequence: TGTGCCAGCAGTCCCCGGGGAAGGCAAGAAGAGACCCAGTACTTC. It encodes CASSPRGRQEETQYF.

The chain combines TRBV2 with TRBJ2-1; no definite D call. Germline V gene data show CDR1 as SNHLY and CDR2 as FYNNEI. V was cut by 8 bases and J by 7 bases, with 12 bases left in between. This CDR3 is built from 12 residues. CDR3 bases: TGTGCCAGCCTCGCGAAGAAGAATGAGCAGTTCTTC. This translates into CASLAKKNEQFF.

This chain links TRBV5-4 with TRBJ1-2; maybe TRBD1 (5 bases). Germline V gene sequence: CDR1 SGHNT, CDR2 YYREEE (reference sequence). V dropped 4 bases and J dropped 5 bases, with 21 bases sitting between them. The CDR3 length is 16 residues. The CDR3 sequence: CASSLNNTGYLYGYTF. In nucleotides, the CDR3 is TGTGCCAGCAGCCTAAACAATACAGGTTACTTGTATGGCTACACCTTC.

The chain joins TRBV11-2 to TRBJ1-4, with D possibly matching TRBD1 (6 bases). The CDR3 runs to 15 residues. Trimming left V 8 bases short and J 4 bases short, with 17 bases between. Germline values: CDR1 SGHAT, CDR2 FQNNGV. The CDR3 nucleotides are TGTGCCAGCCAAACCCTCGGGGGCCTTAATGAAAAACTGTTTTTT. This codes for CASQTLGGLNEKLFF. Variable domain in full (rest from reference TRBV11-2 and TRBJ1-4): EAGVAQSPRYKIIEKRQSVAFWCNPISGHATLYWYQQILGQGPKLLIQFQNNGVVDDSQLPKDRFSAERLKGVDSTLKIQPAKLEDSAVYLCASQTLGGLNEKLFFGSGTQLSVL.